The following is a T cell receptor beta chain sequence with its context. The assay was immunoSEQ multiplex PCR, and TCRdb's table has in-frame clones only and misses some. The table records 25,000 or so clones, over 80% of them present only once. Germline CDR1 reads ENHRY; CDR2 reads SYGVKD. There are 18 residues in the CDR3. Losses at the gene ends were 10 bases for V and 2 bases for J; bases not matched to a gene: 18. This entry is derived from a study of blood T cell repertoires in COVID-19. About the research overall: Sites in the United States, Italy and Spain provided acute and convalescent COVID-19 samples.

This receptor was identified in a man aged 65-85 years with acute or convalescent COVID-19. V usage is TRBV10-3 and J usage is TRBJ2-1; 9 nucleotides line up with TRBD2. The sample was peripheral blood. CDR3 DNA: TGTGCCACCCGGGAACTAGCGGGTCGTTACGTTCCCTACAATGAGCAGTTCTTC. Translated: CATRELAGRYVPYNEQFF.